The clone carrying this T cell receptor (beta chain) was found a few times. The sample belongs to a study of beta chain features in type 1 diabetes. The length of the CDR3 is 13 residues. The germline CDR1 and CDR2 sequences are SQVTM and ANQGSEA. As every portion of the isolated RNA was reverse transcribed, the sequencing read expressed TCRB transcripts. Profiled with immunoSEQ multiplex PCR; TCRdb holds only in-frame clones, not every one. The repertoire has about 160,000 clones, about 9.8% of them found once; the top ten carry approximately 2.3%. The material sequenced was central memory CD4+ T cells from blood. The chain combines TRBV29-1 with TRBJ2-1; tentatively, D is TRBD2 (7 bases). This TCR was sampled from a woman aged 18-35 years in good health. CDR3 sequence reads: CSEGGAQYNEQFF. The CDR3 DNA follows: TGCAGTGAGGGGGGGGCCCAGTACAATGAGCAGTTCTTC.